The rows below give T cell receptor beta chains drawn from one sample of a study of T cell changes during pregnancy in multiple sclerosis. Assay used: immunoSEQ multiplex PCR; TCRdb lists only in-frame clones, some missing. This table holds about 45,000 clones, 92% found once. Sequencing used CD4+ T cells from peripheral blood mononuclear cells, obtained in the third trimester of pregnancy. These receptors originate from a female donor with multiple sclerosis, enrolled in a pregnancy study. The CDR3 runs from the conserved cysteine through the conserved F or W. D genes are given only for firm matches. Clone size is given for some rows only: seen once, a few or many times, or a class if the clone is expanded.

TRBD1	TRBJ1-1	.	TRBV7-2	CASSLLRQGGSEAFF	TGTGCCAGCAGCTTACTACGACAGGGGGGATCTGAAGCTTTCTTT
TRBD2	TRBJ2-3	.	TRBV5-1	CASSLDGRAADTQYF	TGCGCCAGCAGCTTGGACGGGAGGGCCGCAGATACGCAGTATTTT
TRBD2	TRBJ2-7	once	TRBV5-1	CASSVGLAGEGFSSYEQYF	TGCGCCAGCAGCGTTGGACTAGCGGGAGAAGGTTTTAGCTCCTACGAGCAGTACTTC
TRBD2	TRBJ2-5	.	TRBV30	CAWRVGRWLAGDRGEETQYF	TGTGCCTGGAGGGTGGGCAGGTGGCTAGCGGGAGATCGGGGGGAAGAGACCCAGTACTTC
.	TRBJ2-3	once	TRBV6-1	CASTRSGQSDTQYF	TGTGCCAGCACCAGATCAGGACAGTCAGATACGCAGTATTTT
.	TRBJ1-1	.	TRBV6-5	CASSYGPNTEAFF	TGTGCCAGCAGTTACGGGCCGAACACTGAAGCTTTCTTT
.	TRBJ1-4	.	TRBV10-2	CASGYRVREKLFF	TGCGCCAGCGGATACAGGGTTCGAGAAAAACTGTTTTTT
.	TRBJ1-3	.	TRBV18	CASSLASINSGNTIYF	TGTGCCAGCTCACTAGCCAGCATAAACTCTGGAAACACCATATATTTT
.	TRBJ1-4	.	TRBV4-2	CASSSRDHGEKLFF	TGTGCCAGCAGCAGCCGGGATCATGGTGAAAAACTGTTTTTT
.	TRBJ2-7	.	TRBV18	CASSPPGPYEQYF	TGTGCCAGCTCACCACCGGGGCCCTACGAGCAGTACTTC
.	TRBJ2-7	.	TRBV7-2	CASSLSPRIDEQYF	TGTGCCAGCAGCTTATCCCCTAGAATCGACGAGCAGTACTTC
TRBD2	TRBJ2-1	.	TRBV7-3	CASSQGLAGGIEQFF	TGTGCCAGCAGCCAAGGGCTAGCGGGAGGAATTGAGCAGTTCTTC
TRBD2	TRBJ2-2	.	TRBV7-9	CASSWTSGNTGELFF	TGTGCCAGCAGCTGGACTAGCGGGAACACCGGGGAGCTGTTTTTT
TRBD1	TRBJ1-6	.	TRBV14	CASSQGDRSPLHF	TGTGCCAGCAGCCAAGGGGACAGATCACCCCTCCACTTT
.	TRBJ1-1	.	TRBV18	CASSPMDTEAFF	TGTGCCAGCTCCCCTATGGACACTGAAGCTTTCTTT
.	TRBJ2-1	.	TRBV23-1	CASSRVARAGESYNEQFF	TGCGCCAGCAGTCGGGTCGCCCGAGCAGGGGAGTCCTACAATGAGCAGTTCTTC
TRBD2	TRBJ2-1	.	TRBV5-6	CASSVRGLAGDNEQFF	TGTGCCAGCAGCGTGAGGGGACTAGCGGGAGACAATGAGCAGTTCTTC
TRBD2	TRBJ2-3	.	TRBV11-3	CASSLSFGREDTQYF	TGTGCCAGCAGCTTATCTTTCGGGAGGGAAGATACGCAGTATTTT
TRBD2	TRBJ2-7	once	TRBV19	CASSREGSYEQYF	TGTGCCAGTAGCCGGGAGGGCTCCTACGAGCAGTACTTC
TRBD1	TRBJ2-3	.	TRBV10-3	CAISGEGTAPQYF	TGTGCCATCAGCGGCGAGGGGACAGCTCCGCAGTATTTT
TRBD2	TRBJ2-1	once	TRBV5-8	CASSFGLAGVIEQFF	TGTGCCAGCAGCTTCGGCCTAGCGGGAGTGATTGAGCAGTTCTTC
.	TRBJ2-7	.	TRBV6-5	CASSYQDSGPYEQYF	TGTGCCAGCAGTTACCAGGACAGTGGACCTTACGAGCAGTACTTC
TRBD1	TRBJ2-7	.	TRBV5-1	CASAGTGSYEQYF	TGCGCCAGCGCAGGGACAGGGTCCTACGAGCAGTACTTC
TRBD2	TRBJ2-3	once	TRBV30	CAWSPAWGAGLSTDTQYF	TGTGCCTGGAGCCCGGCGTGGGGAGCGGGACTTAGCACAGATACGCAGTATTTT
TRBD2	TRBJ2-7	.	TRBV28	CASSLRGGAYEQYF	TGTGCCAGCAGTTTAAGGGGAGGGGCCTACGAGCAGTACTTC
TRBD2	TRBJ2-1	.	TRBV18	CASSTSGTSSYNEQFF	TGTGCCAGCTCAACTAGCGGGACAAGCTCCTACAATGAGCAGTTCTTC
TRBD2	TRBJ2-7	.	TRBV6-5	CASSYSALAGREQYF	TGTGCCAGCAGTTACTCCGCGTTAGCGGGTCGGGAGCAGTACTTC
.	TRBJ2-7	.	TRBV6-1	CASRTEAERTYEQYF	TGTGCCAGCAGGACGGAGGCGGAACGAACCTACGAGCAGTACTTC
TRBD1	TRBJ2-5	.	TRBV6-5	CASSYPPGQGIGTQYF	TGTGCCAGCAGTTACCCACCGGGACAGGGGATAGGGACCCAGTACTTC
TRBD2	TRBJ2-5	.	TRBV18	CASSPMRLAGERETQYF	TGTGCCAGCTCACCGATGAGACTAGCGGGAGAGAGAGAGACCCAGTACTTC
.	TRBJ2-5	.	TRBV5-1	CASSSTGAQYF	TGCGCCAGCAGCTCCACCGGGGCCCAGTACTTC
TRBD2	TRBJ2-7	once	TRBV4-3	CASSQIAGGPGEQYF	TGCGCCAGCAGCCAAATAGCGGGAGGGCCGGGCGAGCAGTACTTC
TRBD2	TRBJ2-2	.	TRBV14	CASSQDKGLALTGELFF	TGTGCCAGCAGCCAAGATAAGGGACTAGCACTCACCGGGGAGCTGTTTTTT
TRBD2	TRBJ2-1	.	TRBV10-3	CAVSGVSYNEQFF	TGTGCCGTCAGCGGGGTCTCCTACAATGAGCAGTTCTTC
TRBD2	TRBJ2-2	few	TRBV27	CASRNSGRATGELFF	TGTGCCAGCAGAAATAGCGGGAGGGCCACCGGGGAGCTGTTTTTT
.	TRBJ2-7	.	TRBV6-1	CASSEDGGDSDEQYF	TGTGCCAGCAGCGAAGACGGAGGGGATAGCGACGAGCAGTACTTC
TRBD2	TRBJ2-7	.	TRBV28	CASRKRGSSYEQYF	TGTGCCAGCAGGAAGCGGGGCAGCTCCTACGAGCAGTACTTC
.	TRBJ1-5	.	TRBV5-1	CASSLDSSNQPQHF	TGCGCCAGCAGCTTGGACAGTAGCAATCAGCCCCAGCATTTT
.	TRBJ1-5	once	TRBV6-6	CASSYSGSGYNQPQHF	TGTGCCAGCAGTTACTCAGGGTCGGGGTACAATCAGCCCCAGCATTTT
TRBD1	TRBJ1-2	.	TRBV27	CASSWRSTGGGNYGYTF	TGTGCCAGCAGTTGGCGGTCCACAGGGGGCGGTAACTATGGCTACACCTTC
TRBD1	TRBJ1-2	once	TRBV5-1	CASSSGQDSYGYTF	TGCGCCAGCAGCTCCGGACAGGACTCCTATGGCTACACCTTC